The 31 T cell receptor beta chains below were found in one sample sequenced in a study of cytomegalovirus exposure and HLA in healthy donors. 60 Vbeta and 13 Jbeta primers were used in PCR. Method: immunoSEQ multiplex PCR; TCRdb's copy keeps in-frame clones and lacks some. The sample totals just over 80,000 clones. The sample comprised PBMCs. The receptors here all came from a woman in her twenties or thirties in good health and CMV-seronegative.

The chain links TRBV6-1 to TRBJ2-2; TRBD2 is a possible D gene (5 bases). This CDR3 region has 15 residues. V was clipped by 2 bases and J by 5 bases, with 12 bases between them. Germline V lookup: CDR1 MNHNS, CDR2 SASEGT. DNA of the CDR3: TGTGCCAGCAGTGAAAGATGGACTGGGACCGGGGAGCTGTTTTTT. Encoded protein: CASSERWTGTGELFF.

The chain is built from TRBV30 and TRBJ1-1, with 7 bases that match TRBD1. The V segment lost 6 bases and the J segment 1 base; nucleotides outside the gene matches: 11. Germline CDR1 GTSNPN, CDR2 SVGIG (reference sequence). The CDR3 contains 15 residues. CDR3 nucleotides: TGTGCCTGCAGCCGACAGGGAAATAGGAACACTGAAGCTTTCTTT. Translated, it gives CACSRQGNRNTEAFF.

The CDR3 sequence is CAWSSLAGYMFF. In nucleotides, the CDR3 is TGTGCCTGGAGTTCACTAGCGGGATACATGTTCTTC. The V and J genes are TRBV30 and TRBJ2-1; the match to TRBD2 covers 10 bases. The CDR3 runs 12 residues. Germline V lookup: CDR1 GTSNPN, CDR2 SVGIG (reference sequence). Trimming took 2 bases from V and 15 from J; bases not matched to a gene: 7.

The chain couples TRBV2 to TRBJ1-1; 7 bases fit TRBD1. The J segment lost 3 bases and the V segment lost 7 bases, leaving 8 bases of the junction unmatched. Germline assignment: CDR1 SNHLY and CDR2 FYNNEI. This CDR3 region has 14 residues. CDR3 sequence reads: CASKAGGWYTEAFF. CDR3 bases: TGTGCCAGCAAGGCAGGGGGGTGGTACACTGAAGCTTTCTTT. The variable domain in full, completed from reference TRBV2 and TRBJ1-1, reads EPEVTQTPSHQVTQMGQEVILRCVPISNHLYFYWYRQILGQKVEFLVSFYNNEISEKSEIFDDQFSVERPDGSNFTLKIRSTKLEDSAMYFCASKAGGWYTEAFFGQGTRLTVV.

The chain employs TRBV2 and TRBJ2-3, with D tentatively TRBD1 (6 bases). Looked up from germline, CDR1 is SNHLY and CDR2 is FYNNEI. The CDR3 length is 16 residues. V was shortened by 1 base and J by 5 bases, with 16 bases between the two germline ends. The CDR3 here is CASSEVGGRRQDTQYF. The CDR3 DNA reads TGTGCCAGCAGTGAAGTAGGGGGACGGAGACAAGATACGCAGTATTTT.

The chain couples TRBV6-5 to TRBJ2-7; TRBD2 agrees at 13 bases. This CDR3 region has 15 residues. The germline V gene has CDR1 MNHEY and CDR2 SVGAGI. Trimming cost V 2 bases and J 3 bases; bases outside gene matches: 1. The CDR3 loop is CASSYGLAGDYEQYF. DNA for the CDR3: TGTGCCAGCAGTTACGGACTAGCGGGAGACTACGAGCAGTACTTC.

This chain connects TRBV7-9 to TRBJ2-6, with TRBD1 matching 8 bases. The CDR3 spans 17 residues. V shed 5 bases, J shed 0 bases, and the junction held 6 bases outside the gene matches. Germline loops: CDR1 SEHNR, CDR2 FQNEAQ (reference sequence). DNA for the CDR3: TGTGCCAGCAGCGCGGGACAGGCCTTCTCTGGGGCCAACGTCCTGACTTTC. Protein: CASSAGQAFSGANVLTF.

This sequence joins TRBV7-9 and TRBJ2-2; TRBD2 aligns across 8 bases. Unmatched junction bases numbered 6, after V lost 5 bases and J lost 1 base. Germline V lookup: CDR1 SEHNR, CDR2 FQNEAQ (reference sequence). The CDR3 has 16 residues. The CDR3 bases are TGTGCCAGCAGCGAACGGACTAGCTGGAACACCGGGGAGCTGTTTTTT. Protein product: CASSERTSWNTGELFF.

V and J are TRBV6-6 and TRBJ2-7, with 11 bases matching TRBD2. Germline V gene lookup returns CDR1 MNHNY and CDR2 SVGAGI (reference sequence). The length of the CDR3 is 16 residues. V was pared by 0 bases and J by 5 bases, with 6 bases of the junction left unmatched. CDR3 bases: TGTGCCAGCAGTTACTCAGGGCTAGCGGGGGGCAACGAGCAGTACTTC. This codes for CASSYSGLAGGNEQYF.

V is TRBV27 and J is TRBJ1-1, with D perhaps matching TRBD1 (5 bases). The germline CDR1 and CDR2 sequences are MNHEY and SMNVEV (reference sequence). With 5 bases removed from V and 3 bases from J, the gap between germline ends came to 22 bases. This CDR3 comprises 17 residues. CDR3 in amino acids: CASSPEGTPYRHTEAFF. CDR3 sequence (DNA): TGTGCCAGCAGTCCTGAAGGGACTCCTTACAGGCACACTGAAGCTTTCTTT.

The V and J genes are TRBV14 and TRBJ2-2; tentative D call: TRBD1 (5 bases). The CDR3 totals 14 residues. V lost 6 bases, J lost 0 bases, and 8 bases lay in between. Germline CDR1 is SGHDN and CDR2 is FVKESK. The CDR3 is CASSQGSNTGELFF. DNA for the CDR3: TGTGCCAGCAGTCAGGGTTCGAACACCGGGGAGCTGTTTTTT.

The rearrangement uses TRBV6-4 and TRBJ2-3; TRBD2 matches at 13 bases. Trimming at V came to 5 bases and at J to 5 bases, leaving 7 bases not matched to a gene. The V gene's germline CDR1 is MRHNA and CDR2 SNTAGT. This CDR3 spans 16 amino acids. The CDR3 reads CASSLGLAGEGDTQYF. The CDR3 coding sequence is TGTGCCAGCAGTTTAGGACTAGCGGGAGAAGGAGATACGCAGTATTTT.

This chain uses TRBV28 with TRBJ1-2; 9 bases agree with TRBD1. The CDR3 runs 15 residues. V trimming: 4 bases; J trimming: 6 bases; junction bases outside the gene matches: 9. Germline lookup yields CDR1 MDHEN and CDR2 SYDVKM. CDR3 DNA sequence: TGTGCCAGCAGTTGGGACAGGGTTACATTGGATGGCTACACCTTC. This encodes CASSWDRVTLDGYTF.

The V call is TRBV4-2, the J call TRBJ2-1; 15 bases align to TRBD2. Germline V CDR1 and CDR2: LGHNA, YNFKEQ. The CDR3 is 19 amino acids. J lost 3 bases, V lost 4 bases, and 10 bases had no gene match. As DNA, the CDR3 is TGTGCCAGCAGCCGGGGGACTAGCGGGAGGAGTCCCCTCTACAATGAGCAGTTCTTC. Its translation is CASSRGTSGRSPLYNEQFF.

The chain joins TRBV28 to TRBJ1-1, with D unresolved. Germline loops: CDR1 MDHEN, CDR2 SYDVKM. There are 14 residues in the CDR3. With 6 bases removed from V and 5 bases from J, the gap between germline ends came to 16 bases. The CDR3 spells CASRLSLPGTEAFF. The DNA for the CDR3 is TGTGCCAGCAGATTGAGCCTACCAGGTACTGAAGCTTTCTTT. Supplemented by reference TRBV28 and TRBJ1-1, the full variable domain reads DVKVTQSSRYLVKRTGEKVFLECVQDMDHENMFWYRQDPGLGLRLIYFSYDVKMKEKGDIPEGYSVSREKKERFSLILESASTNQTSMYLCASRLSLPGTEAFFGQGTRLTVV.

The chain joins TRBV29-1 to TRBJ2-1, with TRBD2 matching over 11 bases. CDR1 is SQVTM, CDR2 ANQGSEA, per germline. With 5 bases clipped from V and 4 bases from J, the junction kept 4 bases outside the gene matches. This CDR3 spans 14 amino acids. In DNA form, the CDR3 reads TGCAGCGTTCCACTAGCGGGAGTTTACAATGAGCAGTTCTTC. Translated, it gives CSVPLAGVYNEQFF.

This chain connects TRBV12-5 to TRBJ1-1; 7 bases align to TRBD1. Looked up from germline, CDR1 is LGHNT and CDR2 is FRNRAP. This CDR3 is built from 15 residues. V lost 3 bases and J lost 0; bases outside the gene matches: 4. The CDR3 sequence is CASGLGDSMNTEAFF. The CDR3 DNA sequence: TGTGCTAGTGGTTTAGGGGACAGCATGAACACTGAAGCTTTCTTT.

CDR3 region: CASSPGQGRQYF. In DNA, the CDR3 is TGTGCCAGCAGCCCAGGGCAGGGGAGGCAGTACTTC. This sequence joins TRBV6-5 and TRBJ2-7; weak D call: TRBD1 (6 bases). This CDR3 is 12 amino acids long. Germline-derived CDR1 and CDR2 are MNHEY and SVGAGI. The ends were cut back, 6 bases at V and 9 bases at J, with 15 bases in the middle.

This chain uses TRBV6-6 with TRBJ1-1; 9 positions match TRBD1. With V trimmed by 6 bases and J by 1 base, 9 bases remained unmatched. CDR3 length equals 16 residues. The germline V gene encodes CDR1 MNHNY and CDR2 SVGAGI (reference sequence). The CDR3 bases are TGTGCCAGCAGACCTCAGACAGGGGGAGGGAACACTGAAGCTTTCTTT. Protein: CASRPQTGGGNTEAFF.

V usage is TRBV7-9 and J usage is TRBJ1-2; D perhaps matches TRBD1 (5 bases). Germline lookup yields CDR1 SEHNR and CDR2 FQNEAQ (reference sequence). Between the trimmed V and J ends, which lost 1 base and 3 bases, there was a span of 6 bases. This CDR3 has 13 amino acids. The CDR3 protein is CASSLGQYYGYTF. The CDR3 coding sequence is TGTGCCAGCAGCTTAGGACAGTACTATGGCTACACCTTC.

The chain is built from TRBV30 and TRBJ2-6; D possibly corresponds to TRBD1 (6 bases). This CDR3 has 17 residues. Per germline, CDR1 GTSNPN and CDR2 SVGIG (reference sequence). V was trimmed by 4 bases and J by 0 bases, leaving 16 bases between them. In nucleotides, the CDR3 is TGTGCCTGGACCAAACGTACAGGGCCCTCTGGGGCCAACGTCCTGACTTTC. Translating it yields CAWTKRTGPSGANVLTF.

The chain links TRBV7-9 to TRBJ2-3; D is possibly TRBD2 (5 bases). This CDR3 has 15 amino acids. V shed 5 bases and J shed 2 bases, with 14 bases lying between them. CDR1 and CDR2 (germline): SEHNR, FQNEAQ (reference sequence). DNA for the CDR3: TGTGCCAGCAGCGAGATCATCGGGGTCACAGATACGCAGTATTTT. Protein: CASSEIIGVTDTQYF.

The rearrangement joins TRBV5-1 to TRBJ2-2; D gene ambiguous. Trimming removed 2 bases from V and 0 bases from J, with 14 bases in between. The germline V gene encodes CDR1 SGHRS and CDR2 YFSETQ. The CDR3 runs to 17 residues. The CDR3 DNA reads TGCGCCAGCAGCTTCCTAGGTGGCAGCGCGAACACCGGGGAGCTGTTTTTT. Its protein product is CASSFLGGSANTGELFF.

V is TRBV4-1 and J is TRBJ2-1, with D unresolved. The CDR3 runs 16 residues. CDR1 is MGHRA, CDR2 YSYEKL, per germline. V dropped 2 bases and J dropped 0 bases, with 11 bases sitting between them. This chain's CDR3 is CASSQTRRSSYNEQFF. In DNA, the CDR3 is TGCGCCAGCAGCCAAACGAGAAGAAGCTCCTACAATGAGCAGTTCTTC.

The chain couples TRBV27 to TRBJ1-1; D may be TRBD1 (5 bases). Trimming removed 2 bases from V and 4 bases from J, with 14 bases in between. Germline CDR1 reads MNHEY; CDR2 reads SMNVEV (reference sequence). The CDR3 extends over 15 amino acids. The CDR3 region is CASSLTLHQGTEAFF. The CDR3 region has the DNA TGTGCCAGCAGTTTAACCCTCCACCAGGGCACTGAAGCTTTCTTT.

The chain joins TRBV28 to TRBJ2-7, with 11 bases identical to TRBD2. The germline gives CDR1 MDHEN, CDR2 SYDVKM. V shed 5 bases and J 6 bases; nucleotides not matched to a gene: 6. This CDR3 is built from 14 residues. The CDR3 nucleotides read TGTGCCAGCAGTGACGCTAGCGGGAGGTTCGAGCAGTACTTC. Translation: CASSDASGRFEQYF.

The V call is TRBV5-8, the J call TRBJ1-1; D may be TRBD1 (6 bases). Trimming removed 1 base at V and 5 bases at J, with 6 bases between. Germline loops: CDR1 SGHTS, CDR2 YDEGEE. The CDR3 extends over 12 amino acids. The CDR3 nucleotides read TGTGCCAGCAGCTTGAGGGGGACTGAAGCTTTCTTT. Residues: CASSLRGTEAFF. The full variable domain, rest sourced from reference TRBV5-8 and TRBJ1-1, is EAGVTQSPTHLIKTRGQQATLRCSPISGHTSVYWYQQALGLGLQFLLWYDEGEERNRGNFPPRFSGRQFPNYSSELNVNALELEDSALYLCASSLRGTEAFFGQGTRLTVV.

The CDR3 coding sequence is TGTGCCAGCAGCTTCCAGTCGAACACTGAAGCTTTCTTT. As protein: CASSFQSNTEAFF. V usage is TRBV7-2 and J usage is TRBJ1-1; no reliable D call. This CDR3 has 13 amino acids. V dropped 3 bases and J dropped 1 base, with 6 bases sitting between them. CDR1 is SGHTA, CDR2 FQGNSA, per germline.

This chain uses TRBV4-2 with TRBJ2-3, with a weak D call TRBD2 (6 bases). V was trimmed by 3 bases and J by 10 bases, leaving 23 bases between them. The germline V gene has CDR1 LGHNA and CDR2 YNFKEQ. The CDR3 totals 16 residues. The CDR3 protein is CASSHTMTGEQSPQYF. The CDR3 DNA sequence: TGTGCCAGCAGCCATACTATGACGGGGGAGCAGTCCCCGCAGTATTTT.

The chain is built from TRBV19 and TRBJ2-1; D not certain. This CDR3 spans 14 amino acids. Germline V gene lookup returns CDR1 LNHDA and CDR2 SQIVND (reference sequence). The V and J ends lost 3 bases and 5 bases respectively, with 11 bases between them. The CDR3 region is CASSIYTNDNEQFF. CDR3 DNA: TGTGCCAGTAGTATTTACACCAACGACAATGAGCAGTTCTTC.

This chain links TRBV7-2 with TRBJ1-2; 11 nucleotides align to TRBD1. The J segment lost 8 bases and the V segment lost 5 bases, leaving 7 bases of the junction unmatched. Germline-derived CDR1 and CDR2 are SGHTA and FQGNSA. The CDR3 has 14 residues. The CDR3 bases are TGTGCCAGCAGCCAGGACAGGGGGCAGGGAGGCTACACCTTC. Amino acid sequence: CASSQDRGQGGYTF.